This T cell receptor beta chain emerged from a study of blood T cell repertoires in COVID-19. The overall study: T cells, B-cell-depleted T cells, or PBMCs supplied cDNA or gDNA.

Trimming took off 5 bases at V and 1 base at J, with 12 bases between the two ends. Germline loops: CDR1 MDHEN, CDR2 SYDVKM. The CDR3 has 14 residues. Profiling relied on immunoSEQ multiplex PCR, and the TCRdb table lists in-frame clones only, not all of them. The data contain 90,000 or so clones, roughly 83% of them seen just once; the ten biggest clones take up roughly 8%. The sequenced material came from peripheral blood. V and J are TRBV28 and TRBJ2-7; D ambiguous. This receptor was taken from a man aged 50 or older with active COVID-19. The CDR3 here is CASSPITTSYEQYF. The DNA of the CDR3 is TGTGCCAGCAGTCCTATTACGACATCCTACGAGCAGTACTTC.